This entry lists 14 T cell receptor beta chains sequenced from one sample in a study of early T cells in non-severe SARS-CoV-2 infection. TCRdb reprocessed the 5' RACE reads with MiXCR, giving one entry per CDR3 protein. The sample holds approximately 77,000 distinct CDR3 sequences, roughly 12% seen once. Sequencing was performed on whole blood, taken at baseline. The receptors originated from an adult who was a healthcare worker with PCR-confirmed SARS-CoV-2 infection or an uninfected control (not recorded which). The donor label of this sample is uncertain.

This clonotype was detected ten times or more. The rearrangement joins TRBV20-1 to TRBJ1-2, with a tentative D call TRBD1 (5 bases). Germline V lookup: CDR1 DFQATT, CDR2 SNEGSKA (reference sequence). V was clipped by 6 bases and J by 4 bases, with 12 bases between them. There are 12 residues in the CDR3. In nucleotides, the CDR3 is TGCAGTGCGAGCAGGGATTCCTATGGCTACACCTTC. Its protein product is CSASRDSYGYTF.

The chain combines TRBV5-1 with TRBJ2-3; TRBD1 matches at 10 bases. Germline trimming cut 5 bases from V and 1 base from J; bases unmatched to any gene: 4. The germline gives CDR1 SGHRS, CDR2 YFSETQ. This CDR3 is built from 15 residues. CDR3 region: CASSTGTGGTDTQYF. The CDR3 region has the DNA TGCGCCAGCAGTACCGGGACAGGGGGCACAGATACGCAGTATTTT.

This clonotype has a count of ten or more. This CDR3 reads CASSLQGAVDQPQHF. Written as DNA, the CDR3 is TGCGCCAGCAGCTTACAGGGGGCTGTGGATCAGCCCCAGCATTTT. The V and J genes are TRBV5-1 and TRBJ1-5, with 9 bases fitting TRBD1. The V and J ends lost 2 bases and 5 bases, in that order; junction bases with no gene match: 5. The CDR3 totals 15 residues. The germline V gene has CDR1 SGHRS and CDR2 YFSETQ.

This clonotype was counted between two and nine times. This chain connects TRBV19 to TRBJ1-1; TRBD1 matches at 7 bases. Germline V gene sequence: CDR1 LNHDA, CDR2 SQIVND (reference sequence). The CDR3 is 15 amino acids. Trimming at V came to 5 bases and at J to 1 base, leaving 7 bases not matched to a gene. The DNA of the CDR3 is TGTGCCAGTAGTCCCCGCCCAGGGGGGAACACTGAAGCTTTCTTT. Residues: CASSPRPGGNTEAFF.

This clonotype was seen at least ten times. The chain links TRBV3-1 to TRBJ1-6; weak D call: TRBD1 (6 bases). CDR3 size: 14 residues. Deletions cut 3 bases from V and 4 bases from J, with 7 bases between. Germline V lookup: CDR1 LGHDT, CDR2 YNNKEL (reference sequence). DNA for the CDR3: TGTGCCAGCAGCCAGACAGGTTATAATTCACCCCTCCACTTT. Translation gives CASSQTGYNSPLHF. Drawing the rest from reference TRBV3-1 and TRBJ1-6, the complete variable domain is DTAVSQTPKYLVTQMGNDKSIKCEQNLGHDTMYWYKQDSKKFLKIMFSYNNKELIINETVPNRFSPKSPDKAHLNLHINSLELGDSAVYFCASSQTGYNSPLHFGNGTRLTVT.

The chain has TRBV6-5 and TRBJ2-1; D may be TRBD2 (6 bases). The length of the CDR3 is 14 residues. The V gene lost 8 bases and the J gene lost 0 bases, with 11 bases spanning the gap. Germline assignment: CDR1 MNHEY and CDR2 SVGAGI. In DNA, the CDR3 is TGTGCCAGCGGGCGGGACTCCTCCTACAATGAGCAGTTCTTC. Protein: CASGRDSSYNEQFF.

This clonotype was picked up many times. The CDR3 is CASSRERAQETQYF. The CDR3 region has the DNA TGTGCCAGCAGCCGGGAGCGGGCGCAAGAGACCCAGTACTTC. This rearrangement joins TRBV7-2 to TRBJ2-5, with D possibly TRBD2 on 6 matching bases. Per germline, CDR1 SGHTA and CDR2 FQGNSA. V dropped 5 bases and J dropped 2 bases, with 12 bases sitting between them. This CDR3 region has 14 residues.

This chain connects TRBV7-2 to TRBJ1-1, with TRBD1 matching 7 bases. Per germline, CDR1 SGHTA and CDR2 FQGNSA. The CDR3 has 14 residues. J gave up 7 bases and V 5 bases, and 10 bases lay outside the gene matches. The CDR3 nucleotides read TGTGCCAGCAGCCCCGACCTGGACAGGTTTGAAGCTTTCTTT. Translated: CASSPDLDRFEAFF.

In this sample, this clonotype turned up a few times. V and J are TRBV6-1 and TRBJ2-1; 8 bases map to TRBD2. The trim removed 8 bases at V and 3 bases at J, leaving 15 bases unmatched. The CDR3 totals 17 residues. CDR1 and CDR2 from the germline V gene are MNHNS and SASEGT. The CDR3 spells CASLIPPSGSNYNEQFF. The CDR3 DNA reads as TGTGCCAGCCTGATACCACCCAGCGGGAGTAACTACAATGAGCAGTTCTTC.

The J gene is TRBJ1-1, the V gene TRBV11-2; 9 bases agree with TRBD1. V shed 5 bases and J 6 bases; nucleotides not matched to a gene: 4. This CDR3 is built from 13 residues. CDR1 is SGHAT, CDR2 FQNNGV, per germline. The CDR3 sequence: CASSLTGGSEAFF. In DNA form, the CDR3 reads TGTGCCAGCAGCCTCACAGGGGGCTCTGAAGCTTTCTTT.

This clonotype was counted at least ten times. The chain carries TRBV5-1 and TRBJ2-1, with D perhaps TRBD2 (6 bases). CDR1 and CDR2 (germline): SGHRS, YFSETQ. The ends were cut back, 0 bases at V and 7 bases at J, with 11 bases in the middle. The CDR3 length is 14 residues. The CDR3 DNA sequence: TGCGCCAGCAGCTTGGCGGGAGTTGTAAATGAGCAGTTCTTC. Encoded protein: CASSLAGVVNEQFF. Complete variable domain (other parts from reference TRBV5-1 and TRBJ2-1): KAGVTQTPRYLIKTRGQQVTLSCSPISGHRSVSWYQQTPGQGLQFLFEYFSETQRNKGNFPGRFSGRQFSNSRSEMNVSTLELGDSALYLCASSLAGVVNEQFFGPGTRLTVL.

This clonotype was seen repeatedly, ten times or more. The chain links TRBV5-6 to TRBJ2-3; maybe TRBD2 (6 bases). The V end lost 5 bases, the J end lost 9 bases, and 22 bases lay between the germline ends. Germline CDR1 and CDR2: SGHDT and YYEEEE. This CDR3 region has 15 residues. CDR3: CASRGPGAAAGTQYF. The DNA for the CDR3 is TGTGCCAGCAGGGGACCTGGCGCGGCTGCGGGAACGCAGTATTTT.

The genes are TRBV20-1 and TRBJ2-1; D gene ambiguous. There are 15 residues in the CDR3. V lost 6 bases and J 5 bases, leaving 20 bases between the germline ends. The germline gives CDR1 DFQATT, CDR2 SNEGSKA (reference sequence). The CDR3 nucleotides read TGCAGTGCCATGGGGTCAACGGTCTACGACAATGAGCAGTTCTTC. Amino acids: CSAMGSTVYDNEQFF.

This clonotype was counted between two and nine times. The chain combines TRBV7-2 with TRBJ2-5, with 9 nucleotides matching TRBD1. Germline V CDR1 and CDR2: SGHTA, FQGNSA. Trimming cost V 3 bases and J 0 bases; bases outside gene matches: 5. CDR3 length equals 16 residues. The CDR3, as DNA: TGTGCCAGCAGCTTTGTGGGACAGGGTTACCAAGAGACCCAGTACTTC. This sequence encodes CASSFVGQGYQETQYF.